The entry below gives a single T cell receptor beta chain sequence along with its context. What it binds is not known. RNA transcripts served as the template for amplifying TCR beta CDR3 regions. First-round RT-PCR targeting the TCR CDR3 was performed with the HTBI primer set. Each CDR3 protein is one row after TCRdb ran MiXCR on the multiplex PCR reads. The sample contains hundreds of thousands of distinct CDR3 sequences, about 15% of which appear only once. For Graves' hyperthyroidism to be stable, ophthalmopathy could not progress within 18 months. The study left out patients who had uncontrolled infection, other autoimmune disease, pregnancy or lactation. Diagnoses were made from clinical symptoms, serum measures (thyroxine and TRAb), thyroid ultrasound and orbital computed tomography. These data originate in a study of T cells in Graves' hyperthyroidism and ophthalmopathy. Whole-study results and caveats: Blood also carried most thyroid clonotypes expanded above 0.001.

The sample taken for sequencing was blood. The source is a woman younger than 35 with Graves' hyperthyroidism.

The CDR3 protein is CASSSAIPNTEAFF. In nucleotides, the CDR3 is TGCGCCAGCAGCTCGGCCATCCCGAACACTGAAGCTTTCTTT. V is TRBV5-1 and J is TRBJ1-1; D unresolved. Germline-derived CDR1 and CDR2 are SGHRS and YFSETQ. The V end was cut by 3 bases, the J end by 1 base, with 10 bases between. This CDR3 has 14 amino acids. Using reference TRBV5-1 and TRBJ1-1 for the parts outside the CDR3, the full variable domain is KAGVTQTPRYLIKTRGQQVTLSCSPISGHRSVSWYQQTPGQGLQFLFEYFSETQRNKGNFPGRFSGRQFSNSRSEMNVSTLELGDSALYLCASSSAIPNTEAFFGQGTRLTVV.